Listed below are T cell receptor beta chains from one sample, sequenced in a study of shared clonotypes between healthy human individuals. Clones were read by immunoSEQ multiplex PCR, and TCRdb kept only the in-frame ones, dropping some. The data show about 1.9 million clones, 93% seen once. The source material was naive CD8+ T cells from PBMCs. The source is a man between 18 and 29 years old in good health. Some clones in this sample may be carry-over from other donors' samples. Both conserved end residues are part of each CDR3. The D gene is left open where the match is weak. Some rows mark clone size as missing; the rest say once, few, many or name a class of expanded clone.

V gene: TRBV5-4
J gene: TRBJ2-2
D gene: -
clone size: -
CDR3 protein: CASSLRRFRADGELFF
CDR3 DNA: TGTGCCAGCAGCTTACGCAGGTTTAGGGCCGACGGGGAGCTGTTTTTT

V gene: TRBV13
J gene: TRBJ1-4
D gene: -
clone size: -
CDR3 protein: CASSSHHTEVNEKLFF
CDR3 DNA: TGTGCCAGCAGCTCCCATCATACTGAAGTAAATGAAAAACTGTTTTTT

V gene: TRBV4-1
J gene: TRBJ2-3
D gene: -
clone size: -
CDR3 protein: CASSPLAEADTQYF
CDR3 DNA: TGCGCCAGCAGCCCACTAGCAGAGGCAGATACGCAGTATTTT

V gene: TRBV13
J gene: TRBJ1-2
D gene: TRBD1
clone size: -
CDR3 protein: CASSLGQGLSRYGYTF
CDR3 DNA: TGTGCCAGCAGCTTGGGACAGGGCTTATCTCGCTATGGCTACACCTTC

V gene: TRBV28
J gene: TRBJ1-1
D gene: -
clone size: -
CDR3 protein: CASSLLRGGSPEAFF
CDR3 DNA: TGTGCCAGCAGTTTACTGCGGGGTGGGTCCCCTGAAGCTTTCTTT

V gene: TRBV20-1
J gene: TRBJ2-7
D gene: -
clone size: -
CDR3 protein: CSAPTPYEQYF
CDR3 DNA: TGCAGTGCCCCCACCCCCTACGAGCAGTACTTC

V gene: TRBV2
J gene: TRBJ1-2
D gene: TRBD1
clone size: -
CDR3 protein: CASRGGQGVGYTF
CDR3 DNA: TGTGCCAGCAGGGGTGGACAGGGGGTTGGCTACACCTTC

V gene: TRBV11-1
J gene: TRBJ2-1
D gene: TRBD2
clone size: -
CDR3 protein: CASSPRTSGSLWYNEQFF
CDR3 DNA: TGTGCCAGCAGCCCCAGGACTAGCGGGAGCTTATGGTACAATGAGCAGTTCTTC

V gene: TRBV2
J gene: TRBJ2-2
D gene: -
clone size: -
CDR3 protein: CASTGGRPNTGELFF
CDR3 DNA: TGTGCCAGCACCGGGGGGCGTCCCAACACCGGGGAGCTGTTTTTT

V gene: TRBV7-6
J gene: TRBJ2-3
D gene: -
clone size: -
CDR3 protein: CASSLEWGRTDTQYF
CDR3 DNA: TGTGCCAGCAGCTTAGAGTGGGGAAGGACAGATACGCAGTATTTT

V gene: TRBV11-2
J gene: TRBJ2-7
D gene: -
clone size: -
CDR3 protein: CASSNRVSGNEQYF
CDR3 DNA: TGTGCCAGCAGCAATAGAGTATCAGGGAACGAGCAGTACTTC

V gene: TRBV19
J gene: TRBJ2-7
D gene: TRBD2
clone size: -
CDR3 protein: CASSEVAGGGYEQYF
CDR3 DNA: TGTGCCAGTAGTGAAGTAGCGGGGGGCGGTTACGAGCAGTACTTC

V gene: TRBV28
J gene: TRBJ1-5
D gene: -
clone size: -
CDR3 protein: CASSLTPYSNQPQHF
CDR3 DNA: TGTGCCAGCAGCCTGACCCCTTATAGCAATCAGCCCCAGCATTTT

V gene: TRBV27
J gene: TRBJ1-2
D gene: -
clone size: -
CDR3 protein: CASSNLSRGSYTF
CDR3 DNA: TGTGCCAGCAGCAACCTATCTCGGGGTAGCTACACCTTC

V gene: TRBV5-4
J gene: TRBJ2-7
D gene: -
clone size: -
CDR3 protein: CASSFGLSSYEQYF
CDR3 DNA: TGTGCCAGCAGCTTCGGACTGAGCTCCTACGAGCAGTACTTC

V gene: TRBV27
J gene: TRBJ2-7
D gene: -
clone size: -
CDR3 protein: CASSLIPPGAHRQYF
CDR3 DNA: TGTGCCAGCAGTTTAATCCCCCCCGGAGCGCACAGGCAGTACTTC

V gene: TRBV27
J gene: TRBJ2-7
D gene: -
clone size: -
CDR3 protein: CASSPWGSNYEQYF
CDR3 DNA: TGTGCCAGCAGCCCATGGGGGTCCAACTACGAGCAGTACTTC

V gene: TRBV2
J gene: TRBJ2-1
D gene: TRBD2
clone size: -
CDR3 protein: CASMRLAGVYNEQFF
CDR3 DNA: TGTGCCAGCATGCGACTAGCGGGAGTCTACAATGAGCAGTTCTTC

V gene: TRBV7-9
J gene: TRBJ2-7
D gene: -
clone size: -
CDR3 protein: CASRSRSSTGEQYF
CDR3 DNA: TGTGCCAGCAGGTCCAGGTCCTCGACCGGCGAGCAGTACTTC

V gene: TRBV29-1
J gene: TRBJ1-2
D gene: -
clone size: -
CDR3 protein: CSVPATGQRPPGYTF
CDR3 DNA: TGCAGCGTTCCTGCGACGGGACAACGTCCCCCTGGCTACACCTTC

V gene: TRBV7-9
J gene: TRBJ2-7
D gene: -
clone size: few
CDR3 protein: CASSPVGSYEQYF
CDR3 DNA: TGTGCCAGCAGCCCGGTGGGATCCTACGAGCAGTACTTC

V gene: TRBV2
J gene: TRBJ1-1
D gene: -
clone size: -
CDR3 protein: CASSALSGSIMNTEAFF
CDR3 DNA: TGTGCCAGCAGTGCGCTCTCGGGGTCAATTATGAACACTGAAGCTTTCTTT

V gene: TRBV7-9
J gene: TRBJ1-5
D gene: -
clone size: -
CDR3 protein: CASSLGGQGNQPQHF
CDR3 DNA: TGTGCCAGCAGCTTAGGGGGACAAGGGAATCAGCCCCAGCATTTT

V gene: TRBV10-3
J gene: TRBJ2-1
D gene: -
clone size: -
CDR3 protein: CAIAGMDEQFF
CDR3 DNA: TGTGCCATCGCAGGGATGGATGAGCAGTTCTTC

V gene: TRBV28
J gene: TRBJ2-7
D gene: TRBD1
clone size: -
CDR3 protein: CASSRPRTGGGYEQYF
CDR3 DNA: TGTGCCAGCAGCCGCCCCAGGACAGGGGGCGGTTACGAGCAGTACTTC

V gene: TRBV27
J gene: TRBJ2-7
D gene: -
clone size: -
CDR3 protein: CASRFGRGYEQYF
CDR3 DNA: TGTGCCAGCCGTTTCGGTCGAGGTTACGAGCAGTACTTC

V gene: TRBV4-1
J gene: TRBJ2-7
D gene: -
clone size: once
CDR3 protein: CASSPAPGVGEQYF
CDR3 DNA: TGCGCCAGCAGCCCCGCCCCGGGGGTGGGCGAGCAGTACTTC

V gene: TRBV27
J gene: TRBJ2-7
D gene: -
clone size: -
CDR3 protein: CASSPQTSIVGQYF
CDR3 DNA: TGTGCCAGCAGTCCTCAGACTAGTATCGTTGGGCAGTACTTC

V gene: TRBV28
J gene: TRBJ1-5
D gene: -
clone size: -
CDR3 protein: CASSLDSSPNQPQHF
CDR3 DNA: TGTGCCAGCAGTTTGGACAGCAGCCCGAATCAGCCCCAGCATTTT

V gene: TRBV15
J gene: TRBJ2-1
D gene: TRBD2
clone size: once
CDR3 protein: CATSGGLAGAYNEQFF
CDR3 DNA: TGTGCCACCAGCGGAGGACTAGCGGGGGCCTACAATGAGCAGTTCTTC

V gene: TRBV4-1
J gene: TRBJ2-7
D gene: TRBD2
clone size: -
CDR3 protein: CASSQGTSISYEQYF
CDR3 DNA: TGCGCCAGCAGCCAAGGGACTAGCATTTCCTACGAGCAGTACTTC

V gene: TRBV10-3
J gene: TRBJ2-7
D gene: -
clone size: -
CDR3 protein: CAILDSYNYEQYF
CDR3 DNA: TGTGCCATCTTGGACAGCTACAACTACGAGCAGTACTTC

V gene: TRBV28
J gene: TRBJ2-5
D gene: -
clone size: -
CDR3 protein: CASSLRKGRGVETQYF
CDR3 DNA: TGTGCCAGCAGTTTACGTAAGGGCCGGGGAGTAGAGACCCAGTACTTC

V gene: TRBV7-9
J gene: TRBJ1-2
D gene: -
clone size: -
CDR3 protein: CASSPTGVTHTPSNYGYTF
CDR3 DNA: TGTGCCAGCAGCCCTACTGGGGTCACTCACACTCCGTCTAACTATGGCTACACCTTC

V gene: TRBV28
J gene: TRBJ2-3
D gene: TRBD1
clone size: -
CDR3 protein: CASRIQGAKDTQYF
CDR3 DNA: TGTGCCAGCAGGATACAGGGGGCAAAAGATACGCAGTATTTT

V gene: TRBV5-4
J gene: TRBJ2-5
D gene: TRBD1
clone size: once
CDR3 protein: CASSLQGAGETQYF
CDR3 DNA: TGTGCCAGCAGCTTACAGGGGGCTGGGGAGACCCAGTACTTC

V gene: TRBV9
J gene: TRBJ2-2
D gene: TRBD2
clone size: -
CDR3 protein: CASSAMGLAGPNTGELFF
CDR3 DNA: TGTGCCAGCAGCGCAATGGGACTAGCGGGGCCGAACACCGGGGAGCTGTTTTTT

V gene: TRBV13
J gene: TRBJ2-2
D gene: -
clone size: -
CDR3 protein: CASSSEVQGGGELFF
CDR3 DNA: TGTGCCAGCAGCTCTGAAGTACAGGGCGGCGGGGAGCTGTTTTTT

V gene: TRBV11-3
J gene: TRBJ2-5
D gene: -
clone size: -
CDR3 protein: CASSLSTRETQYF
CDR3 DNA: TGTGCCAGCAGCCTCTCAACTAGGGAGACCCAGTACTTC

V gene: TRBV7-8
J gene: TRBJ2-7
D gene: -
clone size: -
CDR3 protein: CASSSTGTVYEQYF
CDR3 DNA: TGTGCCAGCAGCTCAACGGGGACGGTCTACGAGCAGTACTTC

V gene: TRBV5-1
J gene: TRBJ2-1
D gene: -
clone size: -
CDR3 protein: CASSGEYNEQFF
CDR3 DNA: TGCGCCAGCAGCGGGGAGTACAATGAGCAGTTCTTC

V gene: TRBV13
J gene: TRBJ2-5
D gene: -
clone size: -
CDR3 protein: CASSLPPPEKTQYF
CDR3 DNA: TGTGCCAGCAGCTTACCACCCCCCGAGAAGACCCAGTACTTC

V gene: TRBV11-2
J gene: TRBJ2-7
D gene: -
clone size: -
CDR3 protein: CASSSDLTYEQYF
CDR3 DNA: TGTGCCAGCAGCTCGGATCTTACCTACGAGCAGTACTTC

V gene: TRBV7-2
J gene: TRBJ2-7
D gene: TRBD1
clone size: -
CDR3 protein: CASSLFMSGTGISYEQYF
CDR3 DNA: TGTGCCAGCAGCTTGTTCATGTCCGGGACAGGAATCTCCTACGAGCAGTACTTC

V gene: TRBV7-8
J gene: TRBJ2-1
D gene: -
clone size: -
CDR3 protein: CASSLEMSRLLDEQFF
CDR3 DNA: TGTGCCAGCAGCTTAGAGATGTCCCGGCTCCTTGATGAGCAGTTCTTC

V gene: TRBV19
J gene: TRBJ1-1
D gene: TRBD1
clone size: -
CDR3 protein: CASRDRGVGAEAFF
CDR3 DNA: TGTGCCAGCCGGGACAGGGGAGTCGGCGCTGAAGCTTTCTTT

V gene: TRBV27
J gene: TRBJ2-3
D gene: -
clone size: once
CDR3 protein: CASSLNSPGQGILSDTQYF
CDR3 DNA: TGTGCCAGCAGTTTAAATTCACCGGGGCAGGGGATATTGTCAGATACGCAGTATTTT

V gene: TRBV7-2
J gene: TRBJ2-1
D gene: TRBD2
clone size: -
CDR3 protein: CASSLAWTRAYNEQFF
CDR3 DNA: TGTGCCAGCAGCTTAGCCTGGACTAGAGCGTACAATGAGCAGTTCTTC

V gene: TRBV2
J gene: TRBJ2-3
D gene: -
clone size: -
CDR3 protein: CASTRGWGTDTQYF
CDR3 DNA: TGTGCCAGCACAAGGGGATGGGGCACAGATACGCAGTATTTT

V gene: TRBV5-4
J gene: TRBJ2-7
D gene: -
clone size: -
CDR3 protein: CASSYDRFLTSNYEQYF
CDR3 DNA: TGTGCCAGCAGCTATGACAGGTTCCTTACGTCGAACTACGAGCAGTACTTC

V gene: TRBV18
J gene: TRBJ2-6
D gene: -
clone size: -
CDR3 protein: CASSQGSGVRPGANVLTF
CDR3 DNA: TGTGCCAGCTCACAGGGATCGGGCGTTAGGCCCGGGGCCAACGTCCTGACTTTC

V gene: TRBV14
J gene: TRBJ2-7
D gene: TRBD2
clone size: -
CDR3 protein: CASSHPIWGEGLAGKILLDEQYF
CDR3 DNA: TGTGCCAGCAGCCATCCCATTTGGGGTGAGGGACTAGCGGGAAAGATTTTACTGGACGAGCAGTACTTC

V gene: TRBV6-5
J gene: TRBJ1-1
D gene: -
clone size: -
CDR3 protein: CASSFQGGTEAFF
CDR3 DNA: TGTGCCAGCAGTTTTCAGGGTGGAACTGAAGCTTTCTTT

V gene: TRBV6-5
J gene: TRBJ2-3
D gene: -
clone size: once
CDR3 protein: CASSYIKSTDTQYF
CDR3 DNA: TGTGCCAGCAGTTACATAAAAAGCACAGATACGCAGTATTTT

V gene: TRBV7-2
J gene: TRBJ1-1
D gene: -
clone size: -
CDR3 protein: CASSLGPRNEAFF
CDR3 DNA: TGTGCCAGCAGCTTAGGGCCACGGAATGAAGCTTTCTTT